Each of the 27 T cell receptor beta chains below was sequenced from the same sample in a study of patients and donors after allogeneic stem cell transplantation (TCRdb year 2020). Library preparation employed RT-PCR. Sequencing was performed on a NextSeq 550. The public reads were reprocessed in TCRdb via fastp at Q25 and MiXCR, keeping in-frame beta chains. Identical CDR3 protein sequences are pooled into one entry, listed with their most common genes and DNA. This sample lists some 200,000 distinct CDR3 sequences; 41% were detected once. The ten most abundant clones make up about 35% of the sample. Sequencing used blood, either unsorted or a sorted T cell fraction (not recorded which). Receptor source: a human donor who was either an allogeneic HSCT recipient or a stem cell or donor lymphocyte infusion donor (not recorded which). It is not recorded whose cells these are; they may come from a transplant donor.

The CDR3 here is CSVDAVGGWNEQFF. The CDR3 bases are TGCAGCGTTGACGCCGTCGGAGGGTGGAATGAGCAGTTCTTC. The V and J genes are TRBV29-1 and TRBJ2-1, with D possibly TRBD2 on 6 matching bases. The germline V gene has CDR1 SQVTM and CDR2 ANQGSEA. CDR3 size: 14 residues. V lost 3 bases and J 7 bases, leaving 16 bases between the germline ends.

In this sample, this clonotype turned up a few times. The rearrangement links TRBV7-8 to TRBJ2-3; 11 bases line up with TRBD2. The CDR3 sequence is 18 residues long. V gave up 1 base and J gave up 0 bases; unmatched junction bases: 6. Germline V lookup: CDR1 SGHVS, CDR2 FQNEAQ. The CDR3 region is CASSLDTTSGKSTDTQYF. In DNA form, the CDR3 reads TGTGCCAGCAGCTTAGATACGACTAGCGGGAAAAGCACAGATACGCAGTATTTT.

This clonotype was seen a handful of times. The V and J genes are TRBV27 and TRBJ2-2; possibly TRBD2 for D (5 bases). The V gene lost 8 bases and the J gene lost 1 base, with 14 bases spanning the gap. The CDR3 is made up of 15 amino acids. Germline V gives CDR1 MNHEY, CDR2 SMNVEV (reference sequence). The CDR3 region is CASPPRDKNTGELFF. The CDR3 bases are TGTGCCAGCCCCCCCCGGGATAAGAACACCGGGGAGCTGTTTTTT.

The chain recombines TRBV10-3 with TRBJ2-1; 12 bases are shared with TRBD2. The length of the CDR3 is 16 residues. The V gene end was trimmed by 3 bases and the J gene end by 10 bases; junction bases not matched to a gene: 10. Per germline, CDR1 ENHRY and CDR2 SYGVKD. CDR3 nucleotides: TGTGCCATCAGTGAACCCTGGACTAGCGGGGCCCGAGAGCAGTTCTTC. Its protein is CAISEPWTSGAREQFF.

CDR3 nucleotide sequence: TGTGCCAGCAGTTTAGGGGAGGAAAACATTCAGTACTTC. Translation gives CASSLGEENIQYF. The V gene is TRBV28, the J gene TRBJ2-4, with a possible D match to TRBD2 (6 bases). CDR3 length: 13 residues. Germline CDR1 and CDR2: MDHEN and SYDVKM. Between the trimmed V and J ends, which lost 2 bases and 5 bases, there was a span of 7 bases.

The table lists this clonotype with a count of one. The chain joins TRBV7-2 to TRBJ2-1, with 7 bases fitting TRBD1. The CDR3 covers 13 residues. Germline trimming cut 3 bases from V and 9 bases from J; bases unmatched to any gene: 5. Germline values: CDR1 SGHTA, CDR2 FQGNSA. The CDR3 region has the DNA TGTGCCAGCAGCTTTGACAGGGTCCCTGAGCAGTTCTTC. It is translated as CASSFDRVPEQFF.

The chain couples TRBV4-1 to TRBJ1-1; D not certain. V lost 0 bases and J 5 bases, leaving 10 bases between the germline ends. Germline V gene lookup returns CDR1 MGHRA and CDR2 YSYEKL. This CDR3 comprises 14 residues. The CDR3 spells CASSQDGIQTEAFF. The DNA for the CDR3 is TGCGCCAGCAGCCAAGATGGAATTCAGACTGAAGCTTTCTTT.

CDR3 coding DNA: TGCAGTGCTAGTTCTTCCGACAGGCACTCTGGAAACACCATATATTTT. Its translation: CSASSSDRHSGNTIYF. V usage is TRBV20-1 and J usage is TRBJ1-3; a possible D gene is TRBD1 (6 bases). The CDR3 totals 16 residues. From germline, CDR1 is DFQATT and CDR2 SNEGSKA (reference sequence). Trimming shortened V by 3 bases and J by 0 bases, and 15 bases separated the two germline ends.

Only a few counts were recorded for this clonotype. The CDR3 DNA reads TGTGCCAGCAGTTCGACAGGGAGTCTCGTTTATGGCTACACCTTC. Translated, it gives CASSSTGSLVYGYTF. J is TRBJ1-2 and V is TRBV12-3 or TRBV12-4; 7 bases fit TRBD1. There are 15 residues in the CDR3. V shed 4 bases and J 5 bases; nucleotides not matched to a gene: 10.

This chain links TRBV12-3 or TRBV12-4 with TRBJ2-3, with TRBD2 matching 7 bases. The CDR3 loop spans 17 amino acids. V was clipped by 3 bases and J by 10 bases; unmatched bases: 19. Here the CDR3 reads CASSFGAGKGAPRAQYF. DNA for the CDR3: TGTGCCAGCAGTTTTGGAGCGGGAAAGGGAGCACCTAGGGCGCAGTATTTT.

The rearrangement joins TRBV27 to TRBJ1-6; no clear D gene. Germline values: CDR1 MNHEY, CDR2 SMNVEV (reference sequence). This CDR3 has 11 amino acids. The V end was cut by 8 bases, the J end by 6 bases, with 5 bases between. In DNA, the CDR3 is TGTGCCAGCGGCCTTAATTCACCCCTCCACTTT. Encoded protein: CASGLNSPLHF.

The chain carries TRBV7-6 and TRBJ2-1, with D perhaps matching TRBD1 (5 bases). This CDR3 is 12 amino acids long. CDR1 SGHVS and CDR2 FNYEAQ come from the germline V gene. V lost 1 base and J 8 bases, leaving 6 bases between the germline ends. The chain's CDR3 is CASSLGGDEQFF. The CDR3 DNA reads as TGTGCCAGCAGCTTAGGGGGCGATGAGCAGTTCTTC.

The CDR3: CATSPGTGPGPDGVTF. CDR3 sequence (DNA): TGTGCCACCAGTCCCGGGACAGGTCCGGGGCCCGACGGTGTCACCTTC. The J gene is TRBJ1-2, the V gene TRBV24-1; 8 nucleotides line up with TRBD1. From germline, CDR1 is KGHDR and CDR2 SFDVKD. The V segment lost 6 bases and the J segment 13 bases; nucleotides outside the gene matches: 21. The CDR3 totals 16 residues.

The chain uses TRBV9 and TRBJ1-6, with D possibly TRBD1 on 5 matching bases. Germline assignment: CDR1 SGDLS and CDR2 YYNGEE. The CDR3 consists of 13 residues. V was clipped by 3 bases and J by 9 bases, with 10 bases between them. The CDR3 DNA reads TGTGCCAGCAGCGGACAGATCCCTTCACCCCTCCACTTT. Residues: CASSGQIPSPLHF.

The rearrangement links TRBV11-1 to TRBJ2-1; D perhaps matches TRBD2 (6 bases). Germline CDR1 SGHAT, CDR2 FQDESV (reference sequence). The CDR3 totals 15 residues. V was trimmed by 7 bases and J by 0 bases, leaving 13 bases between them. The CDR3 DNA sequence: TGTGCCAGCAACCCCGGCGGGAACTCCTACAATGAGCAGTTCTTC. Translated, it gives CASNPGGNSYNEQFF.

This clonotype has only a few counts. V gene TRBV10-3 combines with J gene TRBJ2-5; D may match TRBD1 or TRBD2 (5 bases each). The germline CDR1 and CDR2 sequences are ENHRY and SYGVKD. The V and J ends lost 2 bases and 1 base respectively, with 8 bases between them. CDR3 length: 14 residues. The CDR3 sequence: CAISEGGSQETQYF. The CDR3 bases are TGTGCCATCAGTGAGGGGGGAAGCCAAGAGACCCAGTACTTC.

The chain recombines TRBV7-9 with TRBJ2-2; 7 positions match TRBD2. CDR1 and CDR2 from the germline V gene are SEHNR and FQNEAQ (reference sequence). V trimming: 5 bases; J trimming: 0 bases; junction bases outside the gene matches: 9. This CDR3 contains 17 residues. For the CDR3, the DNA is TGTGCCAGCAGCCCAGGAGGGCGGGAGCCGAACACCGGGGAGCTGTTTTTT. This translates into CASSPGGREPNTGELFF.

This clonotype appeared a single time. The chain couples TRBV4-1 to TRBJ2-7, with D uncertain. Between the trimmed V and J ends, which lost 0 bases and 4 bases, there was a span of 7 bases. CDR1 is MGHRA and CDR2 is YSYEKL in the germline V gene. There are 13 residues in the CDR3. The CDR3 region has the DNA TGCGCCAGCAGCCAAGAAGAGGTTTACGAGCAGTACTTC. Translation: CASSQEEVYEQYF.

The V call is TRBV2, the J call TRBJ2-7; 7 bases align to TRBD1. After removal of 8 bases from V and 0 bases from J, the junction contained 7 bases not matched to a gene. This CDR3 is built from 14 residues. The V gene's germline CDR1 is SNHLY and CDR2 FYNNEI. This CDR3 reads CASWTGTVSYEQYF. In DNA form, the CDR3 reads TGTGCCAGCTGGACCGGGACAGTCTCCTACGAGCAGTACTTC.

The table lists this clonotype with a few counts. This chain uses TRBV12-3 or TRBV12-4 with TRBJ1-5, with 9 bases fitting TRBD1. After removal of 2 bases from V and 7 bases from J, the junction contained 15 bases not matched to a gene. The CDR3 sequence is 18 residues long. CDR3 nucleotide sequence: TGTGCCAGCAGTTTAATTTTGGGAGGGGGACAGGGAGTACAGCCCCAGCATTTT. Protein: CASSLILGGGQGVQPQHF.

This clonotype was recorded once. The rearrangement links TRBV28 to TRBJ1-5; no clear D gene. CDR1 and CDR2 from the germline V gene are MDHEN and SYDVKM. V dropped 8 bases and J dropped 4 bases, with 18 bases sitting between them. The CDR3 extends over 15 amino acids. CDR3 residues: CASGDGRSHNQPQHF. Written as DNA, the CDR3 is TGTGCCAGCGGGGATGGACGCAGCCATAATCAGCCCCAGCATTTT.

This chain connects TRBV27 to TRBJ1-2, with TRBD1 identical over 9 bases. After removal of 4 bases from V and 8 bases from J, the junction contained 8 bases not matched to a gene. The germline V gene encodes CDR1 MNHEY and CDR2 SMNVEV (reference sequence). The CDR3 sequence is 14 residues long. The CDR3: CASSSSGTGMGYTF. CDR3 coding DNA: TGTGCCAGCAGTTCCTCGGGGACAGGGATGGGCTACACCTTC.

This clonotype occurred a few times. This chain uses TRBV28 with TRBJ1-5; TRBD1 matches at 7 bases. Germline loops: CDR1 MDHEN, CDR2 SYDVKM. The V and J ends lost 6 bases and 7 bases, in that order; junction bases with no gene match: 9. The CDR3 totals 14 residues. The CDR3 sequence: CASSREGAWQPQHF. DNA for the CDR3: TGTGCCAGCAGCCGGGAGGGGGCTTGGCAGCCCCAGCATTTT.

In its sample, this clonotype was seen a few times. The chain recombines TRBV18 with TRBJ2-7; no firm D call. The CDR3 consists of 13 residues. Germline CDR1 reads KGHSH; CDR2 reads LQKENI. V was shortened by 3 bases and J by 0 bases, with 6 bases between the two germline ends. CDR3 sequence: CASSPTSSYEQYF. In nucleotides, the CDR3 is TGTGCCAGCTCACCTACCAGCTCCTACGAGCAGTACTTC.

The chain joins TRBV6-5 to TRBJ2-7; perhaps TRBD2 as D (5 bases). This CDR3 has 16 residues. CDR1 and CDR2 (germline): MNHEY, SVGAGI. The ends were cut back, 0 bases at V and 5 bases at J, with 17 bases in the middle. CDR3 coding DNA: TGTGCCAGCAGTTACTCGCTTGGGCGGGTTGACCACGAGCAGTACTTC. This gives the protein CASSYSLGRVDHEQYF.

This clonotype was picked up a small number of times. V and J are TRBV29-1 and TRBJ1-3; no clear D gene. Germline CDR1 and CDR2: SQVTM and ANQGSEA. The CDR3 extends over 14 amino acids. V was pared by 5 bases and J by 0 bases, with 11 bases between. CDR3 coding DNA: TGCAGCGTTCTGACCCCCGACTCTGGAAACACCATATATTTT. Translating it yields CSVLTPDSGNTIYF.

V and J are TRBV5-1 and TRBJ1-1; D is unclear. Trimming removed 2 bases from V and 0 bases from J, with 14 bases in between. The CDR3 is 16 amino acids. Germline V gene lookup returns CDR1 SGHRS and CDR2 YFSETQ. CDR3 DNA sequence: TGCGCCAGCAGCTTAGACATCGTTTTCATGAACACTGAAGCTTTCTTT. Translation gives CASSLDIVFMNTEAFF.